This section outlines one T cell receptor beta chain sequence together with its context. What it recognizes is unknown. This specimen belongs to a study of CD8 T cells in Susac syndrome. Sequencing of TCR beta was undertaken in CD8+ and CD4+ T cells derived from blood. TEMRA cells were FACS-enriched, while CD8+ and CD4+ T cells were negatively isolated. The germline gives CDR1 SQVTM, CDR2 ANQGSEA. This CDR3 spans 13 amino acids. Trimming shortened V by 5 bases and J by 0 bases, and 10 bases separated the two germline ends. Overall study findings and caveats: By the study's own acknowledgment, its TCR sequencing and HLA analysis included relatively few individuals.

With random hexamers, reverse transcription was performed on about 0.45 to 1 ug of RNA. immunoSEQ multiplex PCR amplified TCR beta CDR3 across 54 Vbeta, 13 Jbeta. MiXCR, applied by TCRdb to the immunoSEQ multiplex PCR reads, yields one record per CDR3 protein. The data contain under 200,000 distinct CDR3 sequences, roughly 92% of them singletons. V and J are TRBV29-1 and TRBJ1-2; the D is unclear. The source material was CD4+ T cells from PBMCs. The clonotype originates from a human donor in good health. The CDR3 protein is CSVYRAANYGYTF. The CDR3 DNA follows: TGCAGCGTTTACCGGGCAGCTAACTATGGCTACACCTTC.